The rows below give T cell receptor beta chains drawn from one sample of a study of post-analysis software for immune sequencing data. TCRdb independently ran MiXCR on the PCR reads; one entry per CDR3 protein. Of some 890,000 distinct CDR3 sequences listed, roughly 50% are singletons. Sequencing used blood. The receptor set was obtained from a girl under 18 with multiple sclerosis. The CDR3 runs from the conserved cysteine through the conserved F or W. D genes are given only for firm matches. Some rows have no size entry. The others give once, few or many, or a class for an expanded clone.

clone size,D gene,J gene,V gene,CDR3 DNA,CDR3 protein
.,TRBD1,TRBJ2-3,TRBV7-3,TGTGCCAGCAGCTCCCACGGGGGACAGGGGAGGGATACGCAGTATTTT,CASSSHGGQGRDTQYF
.,.,TRBJ2-5,TRBV7-6,TGTGCCGGCAGCTTACTGCCGGACAGTTTCCAAGAGACCCAGTACTTC,CAGSLLPDSFQETQYF
.,TRBD1,TRBJ2-3,TRBV6-6,TGTGCCAGCAGTCCACAGGGGAACGCAGATACGCAGTATTTT,CASSPQGNADTQYF
.,.,TRBJ2-7,TRBV20-1,TGCAGTGCTTCCCGTCCCGACTCCTACGAGCAGTACTTC,CSASRPDSYEQYF
.,TRBD2,TRBJ2-5,TRBV7-2,TGTGCCAGCAGCTTCCCCGGGACTAGCGGGGGGGCCGGTCGCTATGAGACCCAGTACTTC,CASSFPGTSGGAGRYETQYF
.,.,TRBJ2-7,TRBV27,TGTGCCAGCAGTCCCCCCGCGGAGTTGAGCTCCTACAATGAGCAGTACTTC,CASSPPAELSSYNEQYF
.,.,TRBJ1-1,TRBV5-6,TGTGCCAGCAGCCCTTACGGGGGCTCGGGGGGCACTGAAGTTTTCTTT,CASSPYGGSGGTEVFF
.,.,TRBJ1-1,TRBV20-1,TGCAGTGCTAGAGCAGGACAAGACAGGTACACTGAAGCTTTCTTT,CSARAGQDRYTEAFF
.,.,TRBJ2-3,TRBV7-3,TGTGCCAGCAGCTTCGGGTCGGGGAGTCCCACAGATACGCAGTATTTT,CASSFGSGSPTDTQYF
.,TRBD2,TRBJ2-7,TRBV14,TGTGCCAGCAGCCGGTTAGGGACTAGCGGTTCTTCTTCCTCCTACGAGCAGTACTTC,CASSRLGTSGSSSSYEQYF
.,.,TRBJ2-1,TRBV20-1,TGCAGTGCTAGAAAGTCGGACTTACTGTTCTTC,CSARKSDLLFF
.,.,TRBJ2-5,TRBV6-2/TRBV6-3,TGTGCCAGCAGTTACTCGACTACCCAGTACTTC,CASSYSTTQYF
once,.,TRBJ2-4,TRBV7-6,TGTGCCAGCAGCTTACTCGCGGCGGACCTAGCCAAAAACATTCAGTACTTC,CASSLLAADLAKNIQYF
.,.,TRBJ2-5,TRBV29-1,TGCAGCGGCTCCCTTGGAGGGGAAGAGACCCAGTACTTC,CSGSLGGEETQYF
few,.,TRBJ1-4,TRBV3-1,TGTGCCAGCAGCCAAGGTATTGGAGCGGCTAATGAAAAACTGTTTTTT,CASSQGIGAANEKLFF
.,.,TRBJ2-5,TRBV29-1,TGCAGCGTCCTGGGCCGAAAGGAGACCCAGTACTTC,CSVLGRKETQYF
many,.,TRBJ2-7,TRBV29-1,TGCAGCGTTGAAGCTAGCAACACCCGCAGGCCAATTACCTACGAGCAGTACTTC,CSVEASNTRRPITYEQYF
.,.,TRBJ2-7,TRBV10-3,TGTGCCATCAGTGAGGAGGCTGACGAGCAGTACTTC,CAISEEADEQYF
once,TRBD1,TRBJ2-7,TRBV15,TGTGCCACCAGCAGAGAGGCCAGGGGGCTCCCGAGCTCCTACAATGAGCAGTACTTC,CATSREARGLPSSYNEQYF
few,.,TRBJ1-5,TRBV5-5,TGTGCCAGCAGCCCAGCGGTCTCCAATCAGCCCCAGCATTTT,CASSPAVSNQPQHF
.,TRBD2,TRBJ2-7,TRBV20-1,TGCAGTGCTCCTATAGCGGGGAGCTCCTACGAGCAGTACTTC,CSAPIAGSSYEQYF
.,.,TRBJ1-2,TRBV21-1,TGTGCCAGCAGCCAGGGGACACGGGCTGTCTATGGCTACACCTTC,CASSQGTRAVYGYTF
.,TRBD2,TRBJ2-1,TRBV11-1,TGTGCCAGCAGCTCGCGGACTAGCGGGGGGCCCTCACGGTTCTTC,CASSSRTSGGPSRFF
few,.,TRBJ1-4,TRBV5-1,TGCGCCAGCAGCGAAGGACAGACGCAAAAACTGTTTTTT,CASSEGQTQKLFF
.,TRBD2,TRBJ2-5,TRBV3-1,TGTGCCAGCAGCCAAGGCCAGGGACTAGCGGCCCAAGAGACCCAGTACTTC,CASSQGQGLAAQETQYF
few,.,TRBJ1-1,TRBV12-3/TRBV12-4,TGTGCCAGCAGTTTGGGACACCCGAACACTGAAGCTTTCTTT,CASSLGHPNTEAFF
.,TRBD2,TRBJ2-3,TRBV6-5,TGTGCCAGCAGAATAGCGGGGCCCACAGATACGCAGTATTTT,CASRIAGPTDTQYF
few,TRBD1,TRBJ1-5,TRBV20-1,TGCAGTGCTAGAGATAGTGGGACAGGGGGCAATCAGCCCCAGCATTTT,CSARDSGTGGNQPQHF
.,.,TRBJ2-5,TRBV2,TGTGCCAGCAGTTGGACAGCTAAAGAGACCCAGTACTTC,CASSWTAKETQYF
.,.,TRBJ2-7,TRBV7-2,TGTGTCAGCAGTGGTCCGGGGGAGCAGTACTTC,CVSSGPGEQYF
once,.,TRBJ1-5,TRBV5-1,TGCGCCAGCAGCCCGGGAGGGGCAGATCAGCCCCAGCATTTT,CASSPGGADQPQHF
.,TRBD2,TRBJ2-7,TRBV7-8,TGTGCCAGCAGCTTAGGACGAGCGGGACGCTCCTACGAGCAGTACTTC,CASSLGRAGRSYEQYF
few,.,TRBJ1-4,TRBV20-1,TGCAGTGCTAGAGGGGTAGGGCCCCTCGGAACTAATGAAAAACTGTTTTTT,CSARGVGPLGTNEKLFF
.,.,TRBJ1-2,TRBV4-1,TGCGCCAGCAGCCAAGAACGGACTATGGGCTACACCTTC,CASSQERTMGYTF
few,TRBD1,TRBJ2-2,TRBV29-1,TGCAGCGTCAGGACAGGGGGCACCGGGGAGCTGTTTTTT,CSVRTGGTGELFF
once,.,TRBJ1-4,TRBV7-3,TGTGCCAGCAGCTTAACGACGGGGGAAAAACTGTTTTTT,CASSLTTGEKLFF